Listed here are 29 T cell receptor beta chains from one sample, sequenced in a study of T cell clonality in common variable immunodeficiency. The repertoire was sequenced with immunoSEQ multiplex PCR; TCRdb's copy has only in-frame clones and lacks some. The counts give more than 55,000 clones, none of them seen only once; under 2% is held by the top ten. Sequencing was done on a sample of peripheral blood mononuclear cells. These receptors were taken from a person between 18 and 69 years old in good health.

This clone was recorded at least ten times. Read sequence stops 3 residues before the CDR3 end, and the germline J gene provides the missing end. This chain connects TRBV6-2 or TRBV6-3 to TRBJ2-1; no reliable D call. Deletions cut 2 bases from V and 7 bases from J, with 21 bases between. The CDR3 is 17 residues long. Germline V lookup: CDR1 MNHEY, CDR2 SVGEGT. The CDR3 is CASSYRRRLGSTNEQFF. The DNA read from the CDR3 is TGTGCCAGCAGTTACAGGCGGCGGCTAGGCTCCACGAATGAG.

In this sample, this clone turned up many times. The read halts 3 residues ahead of the CDR3 end, with the missing end drawn from the germline J gene. The gene calls are TRBV5-6 and TRBJ1-5; D may be TRBD1 (6 bases). Germline CDR1 is SGHDT and CDR2 is YYEEEE. V was trimmed by 4 bases and J by 2 bases, leaving 7 bases between them. The CDR3 runs to 13 residues. The CDR3 is CASSPGGNQPQHF. The CDR3 DNA, read in part, is TGTGCCAGCAGCCCAGGGGGCAATCAGCCC.

This clone was seen at least ten times. The observed sequence ends 3 residues before the CDR3 terminus, with the missing tail filled in from the germline J gene. This rearrangement joins TRBV11-2 to TRBJ2-7, with D uncertain. The CDR3 consists of 13 residues. V lost 2 bases and J 3 bases, leaving 8 bases between the germline ends. The germline gives CDR1 SGHAT, CDR2 FQNNGV. The sequenced part of the CDR3 DNA is TGTGCCAGCAGCTTAAATAGCCACTACGAG. Encoded protein: CASSLNSHYE. The entire CDR3 protein is CASSLNSHYEQYF.

This clone was found many times. Read sequence stops 3 residues before the CDR3 end, and the germline J gene provides the missing end. V is TRBV2 and J is TRBJ2-7, with 8 bases that match TRBD1. The CDR3 length is 15 residues. V was clipped by 3 bases and J by 4 bases; unmatched bases: 8. Germline CDR1 SNHLY, CDR2 FYNNEI. This CDR3 is CASSDDEDREYEQYF. The DNA read from the CDR3 is TGTGCCAGCAGTGATGACGAGGACAGGGAGTACGAG.

This clone was recorded at least ten times. The read gets to within 3 residues of the CDR3 end, and the germline J gene fills in the rest. The chain joins TRBV7-3 to TRBJ2-5; a weak D match, TRBD1 (6 bases). V dropped 0 bases and J dropped 5 bases, with 13 bases sitting between them. There are 15 residues in the CDR3. CDR1 and CDR2 from the germline V gene are SGHTA and FQGTGA. The CDR3 reads CASSLTGTKGETQYF. Partial CDR3 DNA: TGTGCCAGCAGCTTAACCGGGACAAAGGGGGAGACC.

In its sample, this clone was seen many times. One end of the junction does not line up with germline, which may come from a read error. The DNA read from the CDR3 is TGTGCCAGCAGCTCTAGCAGGGGGATCTCCCACGAG. Residues: CASSSSRGISHE. The CDR3, in full, reads CASSSSRGISHEQYF. V gene TRBV7-9 combines with J gene TRBJ2-7; 7 positions match TRBD1. Read sequence stops 3 residues before the CDR3 end, and the germline J gene provides the missing end. The CDR3 extends over 15 amino acids. Germline values: CDR1 SEHNR, CDR2 FQNEAQ (reference sequence).

This clone was seen at least ten times. Read sequence stops 3 residues before the CDR3 end, and the germline J gene provides the missing end. The chain recombines TRBV5-1 with TRBJ1-4, with a possible D match to TRBD1 (5 bases). Germline V CDR1 and CDR2: SGHRS, YFSETQ. The CDR3 is 14 residues long. Deletions cut 0 bases from V and 7 bases from J, with 10 bases between. This CDR3 is CASSLDQGGEKLFF. The covered CDR3 bases are TGCGCCAGCAGCTTGGATCAGGGTGGTGAAAAA.

This clone was observed at least ten times. The CDR3 is cut off 3 residues early in the read; its end comes from the germline J gene. The chain uses TRBV20-1 and TRBJ2-1; 7 bases line up with TRBD2. Per germline, CDR1 DFQATT and CDR2 SNEGSKA (reference sequence). The J segment lost 8 bases and the V segment lost 5 bases, leaving 18 bases of the junction unmatched. The CDR3 length is 16 residues. The CDR3 bases that were read are TGCAGTGCTGACCCGCTGTCGGGAGGCCCCAGGGATGAG. As protein: CSADPLSGGPRDE. The whole CDR3 protein reads CSADPLSGGPRDEQFF.

This clone was counted many times. The CDR3 end lies 3 residues beyond the end of the read and is filled in from the germline J gene. The chain carries TRBV2 and TRBJ2-3, with 8 bases fitting TRBD2. Per germline, CDR1 SNHLY and CDR2 FYNNEI. The CDR3 consists of 15 residues. The V and J ends lost 6 bases and 6 bases, in that order; junction bases with no gene match: 11. Partial CDR3 DNA: TGTGCCAGCAGCCCTCCGGGGGGGGAGAGGGATACG. The encoded protein is CASSPPGGERDT. The whole CDR3 region reads CASSPPGGERDTQYF. The whole variable domain, filled in from reference TRBV2 and TRBJ2-3, reads EPEVTQTPSHQVTQMGQEVILRCVPISNHLYFYWYRQILGQKVEFLVSFYNNEISEKSEIFDDQFSVERPDGSNFTLKIRSTKLEDSAMYFCASSPPGGERDTQYFGPGTRLTVL.

In this sample, this clone turned up a few times. The read stops 3 residues short of the end of the CDR3; the missing end is completed from the germline J gene. The V gene is TRBV10-2, the J gene TRBJ1-1; 10 nucleotides match TRBD1. Germline CDR1 WSHSY, CDR2 SAAADI. V dropped 3 bases and J dropped 5; count of bases not matched to a gene: 6. This CDR3 is 15 amino acids long. The CDR3 bases that were read are TGCGCCAGCAGTGAAGCCGGGACAGGGGTGACTGAA. It codes for CASSEAGTGVTE. The entire CDR3 protein reads CASSEAGTGVTEAFF.

As concerns this clone: With the read ending 3 residues before the CDR3 end, the germline J gene is used to fill in that end. The chain employs TRBV20-1 and TRBJ2-7; 10 bases agree with TRBD1. The germline V gene encodes CDR1 DFQATT and CDR2 SNEGSKA (reference sequence). The CDR3 contains 14 residues. Trimming took 7 bases from V and 3 from J; bases not matched to a gene: 9. Partial CDR3 DNA: TGCAGTGGAATACCCCGGGACAGGGGCTACGAG. Translation gives CSGIPRDRGYE. The CDR3 in full is CSGIPRDRGYEQYF.

This clone has a count of ten or more. The read terminates 3 residues ahead of where the CDR3 ends, so the germline J gene completes it. The chain is built from TRBV19 and TRBJ2-2; weak D call: TRBD1 (5 bases). The V and J ends lost 10 bases and 3 bases respectively, with 9 bases between them. Germline V gives CDR1 LNHDA, CDR2 SQIVND (reference sequence). The CDR3 is made up of 12 amino acids. This chain's CDR3 is CATDTDTGELFF. The sequenced CDR3 bases are TGTGCCACGGACACCGACACCGGGGAG.

This clone was detected many times. The CDR3 goes on 3 residues after the read ends, and that part is filled in from the germline J gene. The chain couples TRBV20-1 to TRBJ2-5, with TRBD2 as a possible D gene (6 bases). The CDR3 is 13 residues long. From germline, CDR1 is DFQATT and CDR2 SNEGSKA (reference sequence). Deletions cut 0 bases from V and 5 bases from J, with 10 bases between. CDR3 DNA (partial): TGCAGTGCTAGAGATAGGGGAGGCGAGACC. Its translation: CSARDRGGET. The whole CDR3 reads CSARDRGGETQYF.

Many counts were recorded for this clone. Partial CDR3 DNA: TGTGCCAGCAGCCAAGTCGCCTGGGCTAGCGGAAGCACAGATACG. Encoded protein: CASSQVAWASGSTDT. The full CDR3 protein reads CASSQVAWASGSTDTQYF. The chain has TRBV14 and TRBJ2-3; TRBD2 matches at 7 bases. The missing CDR3 end, 3 residues past where the read stops, is filled in from the germline J gene. The germline V gene has CDR1 SGHDN and CDR2 FVKESK. V lost 1 base and J lost 0; bases outside the gene matches: 10. The CDR3 runs 18 residues.

This clone came up many times. The observed sequence ends 3 residues before the CDR3 terminus, with the missing tail filled in from the germline J gene. The chain links TRBV30 to TRBJ1-5; no clear D gene. The CDR3 extends over 13 amino acids. Germline lookup yields CDR1 GTSNPN and CDR2 SVGIG (reference sequence). Trimming stripped 3 bases from V and 4 bases from J, with 10 bases between. This CDR3 reads CAWSRDTNQPQHF. Partial CDR3 DNA: TGTGCCTGGAGCAGAGACACAAATCAGCCC.

This clone was counted at least ten times. With the read ending 3 residues before the CDR3 end, the germline J gene is used to fill in that end. The chain employs TRBV29-1 and TRBJ2-3; 11 bases line up with TRBD1. Germline V gives CDR1 SQVTM, CDR2 ANQGSEA. The CDR3 is 15 amino acids. The trim removed 8 bases at V and 3 bases at J, leaving 10 bases unmatched. CDR3 sequence: CSSGGTGGRTDTQYF. The sequenced CDR3 bases are TGCAGCTCTGGGGGGACAGGGGGTCGAACAGATACG.

The sample holds many counts of this clone. The junction departs from the called germline gene at one end, perhaps through a read error. The read halts 3 residues ahead of the CDR3 end, with the missing end drawn from the germline J gene. The rearrangement links TRBV4-2 to TRBJ1-1; weak D call: TRBD1 (5 bases). This CDR3 is 15 amino acids long. CDR1 and CDR2 (germline): LGHNA, YNFKEQ. The covered CDR3 bases are TGCGCCAGCAGCCAAGATCAGGCGACAGCCACTGAA. This translates into CASSQDQATATE. The full CDR3 is CASSQDQATATEAFF.

This clone showed up many times. The observed sequence ends 3 residues before the CDR3 terminus, with the missing tail filled in from the germline J gene. The chain links TRBV12-3 or TRBV12-4 to TRBJ1-2, with D maybe TRBD1 (6 bases). Trimming cost V 6 bases and J 5 bases, with 19 bases left between them. The CDR3 has 15 amino acids. The CDR3 region is CASRFPDDTGYGYTF. The CDR3 bases that were read are TGTGCCAGCAGATTCCCGGATGATACAGGGTATGGC.

This clone was observed at least ten times. The read ends 3 residues before the CDR3 terminus; that terminus is restored from the germline J gene. The V gene is TRBV28, the J gene TRBJ1-1; TRBD1 aligns across 7 bases. This CDR3 is built from 15 residues. Germline assignment: CDR1 MDHEN and CDR2 SYDVKM. With 6 bases clipped from V and 2 bases from J, the junction kept 9 bases outside the gene matches. The CDR3 here is CASRVTGTVNTEAFF. The part of the CDR3 DNA that was read is TGTGCCAGCAGGGTCACCGGGACAGTAAACACTGAA. The whole variable domain, filled in from reference TRBV28 and TRBJ1-1, reads DVKVTQSSRYLVKRTGEKVFLECVQDMDHENMFWYRQDPGLGLRLIYFSYDVKMKEKGDIPEGYSVSREKKERFSLILESASTNQTSMYLCASRVTGTVNTEAFFGQGTRLTVV.

This clone was detected ten times or more. CDR3 in amino acids: CASSGRGSNQPQHF. CDR3 bases read: TGTGCCAGCAGTGGGCGGGGAAGCAATCAGCCC. The chain recombines TRBV2 with TRBJ1-5; no definite D call. The read terminates 3 residues before the CDR3 end, so the remaining end is supplied by the germline J gene. V was cut by 4 bases and J by 1 base, with 8 bases left in between. The CDR3 consists of 14 residues. Germline V gene data show CDR1 as SNHLY and CDR2 as FYNNEI.

The table lists this clone with many counts. The read ends 3 residues early relative to the CDR3; the germline J gene fills the gap. This sequence joins TRBV11-2 and TRBJ2-7; a weak D match, TRBD1 (5 bases). Trimming removed 2 bases from V and 0 bases from J, with 8 bases in between. The CDR3 runs to 14 residues. From germline, CDR1 is SGHAT and CDR2 FQNNGV. The CDR3 protein is CASSLRRGSYEQYF. The DNA read from the CDR3 is TGTGCCAGCAGCTTAAGAAGGGGCTCCTACGAG. Supplemented by reference TRBV11-2 and TRBJ2-7, the full variable domain reads EAGVAQSPRYKIIEKRQSVAFWCNPISGHATLYWYQQILGQGPKLLIQFQNNGVVDDSQLPKDRFSAERLKGVDSTLKIQPAKLEDSAVYLCASSLRRGSYEQYFGPGTRLTVT.

This clone was seen repeatedly, ten times or more. The observed sequence ends 3 residues before the CDR3 terminus, with the missing tail filled in from the germline J gene. The chain links TRBV5-1 to TRBJ1-4; TRBD1 is a possible D gene (5 bases). Germline CDR1 and CDR2: SGHRS and YFSETQ. Trimming removed 1 base at V and 0 bases at J, with 10 bases between. The CDR3 has 16 residues. CDR3 region: CASSLMGGTTNEKLFF. CDR3 bases read: TGCGCCAGCAGCTTGATGGGGGGAACAACTAATGAAAAA.

This clone was seen ten or more times. The sequenced fragment ends 3 residues before the CDR3 boundary, so the rest is inferred from the germline J gene. The chain combines TRBV10-3 with TRBJ2-5; 9 bases align to TRBD2. V shed 10 bases, J shed 4 bases, and the junction held 7 bases outside the gene matches. The CDR3 length is 13 residues. Germline CDR1 ENHRY, CDR2 SYGVKD. The CDR3 here is CATRSGSGETQYF. The covered CDR3 bases are TGTGCCACCCGTAGCGGGAGTGGAGAGACC.

This clone was recorded many times. Coverage ceases 3 residues before the CDR3 finishes, and the germline J gene fills in the end. V and J are TRBV5-6 and TRBJ1-2; D call uncertain. Germline V gene lookup returns CDR1 SGHDT and CDR2 YYEEEE. The CDR3 sequence is 14 residues long. The CDR3 loop reads CASSLGRYPGGYTF. The CDR3 DNA, read in part, is TGTGCCAGCAGCTTGGGCAGGTACCCCGGAGGC.

In this sample, this clone turned up many times. CDR3 in amino acids: CASSLVGGPTEAFF. The CDR3 DNA, read in part, is TGTGCCAGCAGCTTAGTCGGGGGGCCCACTGAA. The chain carries TRBV11-2 and TRBJ1-1, with D tentatively TRBD1 (6 bases). The read terminates 3 residues ahead of where the CDR3 ends, so the germline J gene completes it. The CDR3 loop spans 14 amino acids. In germline, CDR1 is SGHAT, CDR2 FQNNGV. Trimming removed 1 base at V and 4 bases at J, with 10 bases between. The variable domain in full, with the rest retrieved from reference TRBV11-2 and TRBJ1-1, is EAGVAQSPRYKIIEKRQSVAFWCNPISGHATLYWYQQILGQGPKLLIQFQNNGVVDDSQLPKDRFSAERLKGVDSTLKIQPAKLEDSAVYLCASSLVGGPTEAFFGQGTRLTVV.

This clone was picked up a small number of times. The CDR3 end is not reached by the read, which stops 3 residues before it; the germline J gene fills it in. The chain joins TRBV7-2 to TRBJ1-4; D is undetermined. Germline-derived CDR1 and CDR2 are SGHTA and FQGNSA. Trimming removed 1 base from V and 4 bases from J, with 4 bases in between. The CDR3 has 13 residues. CDR3 bases read: TGTGCCAGCAGCTTAGTAGTTAATGAAAAA. The encoded protein is CASSLVVNEK. Given in full, the CDR3 is CASSLVVNEKLFF.

At least ten counts were recorded for this clone. The CDR3 extends 3 residues past the end of the read, so its final part is completed from the germline J gene. This chain uses TRBV20-1 with TRBJ2-3; 9 bases line up with TRBD2. With 7 bases clipped from V and 2 bases from J, the junction kept 4 bases outside the gene matches. The CDR3 is made up of 13 amino acids. Germline lookup yields CDR1 DFQATT and CDR2 SNEGSKA (reference sequence). The part of the CDR3 DNA that was read is TGCAGTGTGACTAGCGGAACCACAGATACG. Residues: CSVTSGTTDT. The full CDR3 sequence reads CSVTSGTTDTQYF.

This clone showed up many times. The read terminates 3 residues before the CDR3 end, so the remaining end is supplied by the germline J gene. The chain has TRBV11-3 and TRBJ1-1; the match to TRBD1 covers 12 bases. Germline CDR1 and CDR2: SGHNT and YENEEA. V gave up 3 bases and J gave up 4 bases; unmatched junction bases: 3. This CDR3 is built from 15 residues. The sequenced part of the CDR3 DNA is TGTGCCAGCAGCTTCCCGGGACAGGGGGCCACTGAA. Protein: CASSFPGQGATE. The whole CDR3 reads CASSFPGQGATEAFF.

This clone was counted ten times or more. The observed sequence ends 3 residues before the CDR3 terminus, with the missing tail filled in from the germline J gene. The gene calls are TRBV12-3 or TRBV12-4 and TRBJ1-2; no clear D. V lost 1 base and J 3 bases, leaving 6 bases between the germline ends. This CDR3 spans 13 amino acids. CDR3 DNA, as far as it was read: TGTGCCAGCAGTTTAGACAGCCACTATGGC. The encoded protein is CASSLDSHYG. The entire CDR3 sequence reads CASSLDSHYGYTF.